These 28 T cell receptor beta chains were sequenced from one sample in a study of beta chain features in type 1 diabetes. No cognate antigen is known for these TCRs. General study results and limits: All four CD4+ subsets of Type 1 diabetes patients contained TCRB CDR3s that were moderately but significantly shorter.

Sequencing targeted expressed TCRB transcripts, as all isolated RNA had been reverse transcribed. Using immunoSEQ multiplex PCR, the repertoire was profiled, and TCRdb retains in-frame clones only, with some absent. The table includes about 230,000 clones, approximately 16% detected once. The sequenced sample was naive CD4+ T cells from blood. These receptors all come from a man under 40 with type 1 diabetes.

This clone was counted between two and nine times. This CDR3 is also generated by other DNA sequences in the sample. V usage is TRBV15 and J usage is TRBJ2-5, with TRBD1 matching over 8 bases. The V and J ends lost 0 bases and 5 bases, in that order; junction bases with no gene match: 5. This CDR3 has 15 residues. CDR1 LNHNV and CDR2 YYDKDF come from the germline V gene (reference sequence). The CDR3 loop is CATSRDPGGRETQYF. The CDR3 nucleotides are TGTGCCACCAGCAGAGATCCAGGGGGCCGGGAGACCCAGTACTTC.

The chain uses TRBV11-2 and TRBJ2-7, with D perhaps TRBD2 (5 bases). V shed 3 bases and J shed 0 bases, with 12 bases lying between them. Germline V gene sequence: CDR1 SGHAT, CDR2 FQNNGV. The CDR3 runs to 15 residues. The CDR3 region is CASSLASRSSYEQYF. In DNA form, the CDR3 reads TGTGCCAGCAGCTTGGCTAGCAGGAGCTCCTACGAGCAGTACTTC.

This clone came up a few times. The chain links TRBV14 to TRBJ2-1, with D perhaps TRBD1 (5 bases). The CDR3 totals 16 residues. V lost 0 bases and J 5 bases, leaving 14 bases between the germline ends. Germline V CDR1 and CDR2: SGHDN, FVKESK. The CDR3 DNA reads as TGTGCCAGCAGCCAAGATACAGGCTCCGTAAACAATGAGCAGTTCTTC. It translates to CASSQDTGSVNNEQFF.

This clone was detected a few times. The rearrangement uses TRBV28 and TRBJ1-1; D is ambiguous. The V gene's germline CDR1 is MDHEN and CDR2 SYDVKM. V dropped 4 bases and J dropped 4 bases, with 7 bases sitting between them. The CDR3 is 12 residues long. In DNA, the CDR3 is TGTGCCAGCAGTTCCCAGTTCACTGAAGCTTTCTTT. Protein: CASSSQFTEAFF.

V is TRBV5-1 and J is TRBJ2-7, with 9 bases matching TRBD1. The germline V gene has CDR1 SGHRS and CDR2 YFSETQ. The junction had 3 bases not matched to a gene; V was cut back by 2 bases and J by 6 bases. This CDR3 region has 13 residues. The CDR3 coding sequence is TGCGCCAGCAGCTTTGAGACAGGGGGCGAGCAGTACTTC. It encodes CASSFETGGEQYF. The full variable domain, completed using reference TRBV5-1 and TRBJ2-7, is KAGVTQTPRYLIKTRGQQVTLSCSPISGHRSVSWYQQTPGQGLQFLFEYFSETQRNKGNFPGRFSGRQFSNSRSEMNVSTLELGDSALYLCASSFETGGEQYFGPGTRLTVT.

For this clone: The junction shows a germline mismatch at one end, possibly a read error. The chain recombines TRBV7-7 with TRBJ2-7; weak D call: TRBD2 (7 bases). In germline, CDR1 is SSHAT, CDR2 FNYEAQ (reference sequence). This CDR3 is 15 amino acids long. Written as DNA, the CDR3 is TGTGCTAGCAGCCGGGACAACGCGGGGGCTAACGAGCAGTACTTC. Encoded protein: CASSRDNAGANEQYF.

The rearrangement joins TRBV27 to TRBJ2-7; 11 bases fit TRBD2. The V segment lost 4 bases and the J segment 0 bases; nucleotides outside the gene matches: 5. CDR3 length: 16 residues. Germline V lookup: CDR1 MNHEY, CDR2 SMNVEV (reference sequence). CDR3 sequence (DNA): TGTGCCAGCAGTTCCCTCGGGACTAGCGGCTCCTACGAGCAGTACTTC. Translated: CASSSLGTSGSYEQYF.

This clone was detected a few times. The identical CDR3 is also encoded by other nucleotide sequences in the sample. V is TRBV29-1 and J is TRBJ1-1; D possibly corresponds to TRBD1 (6 bases). The CDR3 sequence is 13 residues long. The germline gives CDR1 SQVTM, CDR2 ANQGSEA. The V and J ends lost 7 bases and 0 bases respectively, with 12 bases between them. The CDR3 sequence is CSGRTALNTEAFF. The CDR3 nucleotides read TGCAGCGGAAGGACAGCCTTGAACACTGAAGCTTTCTTT.

The rearrangement joins TRBV30 to TRBJ2-5; D ambiguous. Germline loops: CDR1 GTSNPN, CDR2 SVGIG (reference sequence). Trimming took off 4 bases at V and 0 bases at J, with 15 bases between the two ends. This CDR3 comprises 15 residues. The CDR3 DNA reads as TGTGCCTGGATGGTTCTCCCACTCAACCAAGAGACCCAGTACTTC. Its protein product is CAWMVLPLNQETQYF.

This sequence joins TRBV4-3 and TRBJ2-1; 11 bases match TRBD2. This CDR3 region has 16 residues. V trimming: 0 bases; J trimming: 9 bases; junction bases outside the gene matches: 7. CDR1 is LGHNA and CDR2 is YSLEER in the germline V gene. DNA for the CDR3: TGCGCCAGCAGCCAAGAAATGACTAGCGGGATTAGTGAGCAGTTCTTC. Translation gives CASSQEMTSGISEQFF.

CDR3 amino acids: CASSGGQGIYNEQFF. The DNA of the CDR3 is TGTGCCAGCAGCGGAGGACAGGGGATCTACAATGAGCAGTTCTTC. V and J are TRBV9 and TRBJ2-1, with TRBD1 identical over 9 bases. Trimming cost V 3 bases and J 3 bases; bases outside gene matches: 4. Germline V gene lookup returns CDR1 SGDLS and CDR2 YYNGEE. The CDR3 contains 15 residues.

This clone showed up just a few times. V gene TRBV7-9 combines with J gene TRBJ2-1; D remains ambiguous. CDR1 and CDR2 from the germline V gene are SEHNR and FQNEAQ (reference sequence). V lost 2 bases and J lost 5, with 4 bases in between. CDR3 length: 12 residues. In DNA, the CDR3 is TGTGCCAGCAGCTTACAAGACAATGAGCAGTTCTTC. This sequence encodes CASSLQDNEQFF.

This clone was observed once. The chain recombines TRBV28 with TRBJ2-5; 12 positions agree with TRBD1. The germline V gene has CDR1 MDHEN and CDR2 SYDVKM. CDR3 size: 15 residues. Germline trimming cut 6 bases from V and 5 bases from J; bases unmatched to any gene: 7. The CDR3 DNA reads as TGTGCCAGCAGCCCCGGGACAGGGGGCAGGGAGACCCAGTACTTC. The encoded protein is CASSPGTGGRETQYF.

This chain connects TRBV30 to TRBJ2-5; tentative D call: TRBD1 (6 bases). The CDR3 loop spans 15 amino acids. With 2 bases removed from V and 5 bases from J, the gap between germline ends came to 18 bases. The germline gives CDR1 GTSNPN, CDR2 SVGIG (reference sequence). CDR3 coding DNA: TGTGCCTGGAGTCGAGGGGGACCGGGTTTGGAGACCCAGTACTTC. This gives the protein CAWSRGGPGLETQYF.

This clone was counted between two and nine times. V and J are TRBV25-1 and TRBJ2-3; D gene ambiguous. CDR3 length equals 14 residues. V dropped 2 bases and J dropped 4 bases, with 10 bases sitting between them. The germline V gene has CDR1 MGHDK and CDR2 SYGVNS. CDR3 sequence (DNA): TGTGCCAGCAGTGAAGGTGCTTGGGCAGATACGCAGTATTTT. Protein product: CASSEGAWADTQYF.

This clone was picked up a small number of times. This chain uses TRBV29-1 with TRBJ2-3; TRBD2 matches 11 bases. After removal of 4 bases from V and 0 bases from J, the junction contained 6 bases not matched to a gene. In germline, CDR1 is SQVTM, CDR2 ANQGSEA. This CDR3 region has 16 residues. CDR3 coding DNA: TGCAGCGTTGCTAGCGGGAGGACGGGGAGCACAGATACGCAGTATTTT. This translates into CSVASGRTGSTDTQYF.

The chain couples TRBV28 to TRBJ2-5; D uncertain. The V gene lost 2 bases and the J gene lost 4 bases, with 11 bases spanning the gap. The CDR3 length is 14 residues. Germline V CDR1 and CDR2: MDHEN, SYDVKM. CDR3 DNA sequence: TGTGCCAGCAGTTTAACAGCACCCGCAGAGACCCAGTACTTC. It is translated as CASSLTAPAETQYF.

The chain is built from TRBV19 and TRBJ1-1, with 7 bases lining up with TRBD1. The CDR3 length is 15 residues. Germline V gene data show CDR1 as LNHDA and CDR2 as SQIVND (reference sequence). The ends lost 5 bases at V and 0 bases at J; junction bases unmatched: 6. CDR3 sequence reads: CASSPPGQLNTEAFF. The CDR3 DNA reads as TGTGCCAGTAGTCCCCCGGGACAGTTGAACACTGAAGCTTTCTTT.

This clone was seen more than once but under ten times. The V and J genes are TRBV7-2 and TRBJ2-7; D uncertain. From germline, CDR1 is SGHTA and CDR2 FQGNSA. CDR3 length: 13 residues. Trimming pared 1 base from V and 4 bases from J, leaving 8 bases between. The CDR3 is CASSLELSYEQYF. The CDR3, as DNA: TGTGCCAGCAGCTTAGAGTTAAGTTACGAGCAGTACTTC. Complete variable domain (other parts from reference TRBV7-2 and TRBJ2-7): GAGVSQSPSNKVTEKGKDVELRCDPISGHTALYWYRQSLGQGLEFLIYFQGNSAPDKSGLPSDRFSAERTGGSVSTLTIQRTQQEDSAVYLCASSLELSYEQYFGPGTRLTVT.

This clone was observed a few times. The gene calls are TRBV5-1 and TRBJ2-1; D may be TRBD2 (6 bases). The CDR3 loop spans 15 amino acids. V lost 0 bases, J lost 8 bases, and 15 bases lay in between. CDR1 and CDR2 from the germline V gene are SGHRS and YFSETQ. Here the CDR3 reads CASSLGLVDSDEQFF. The CDR3 DNA follows: TGCGCCAGCAGCTTGGGACTAGTGGATTCGGATGAGCAGTTCTTC.

V is TRBV9 and J is TRBJ2-1; D not certain. Germline values: CDR1 SGDLS, CDR2 YYNGEE. The CDR3 contains 11 residues. The germline V and J ends were trimmed by 0 bases and 9 bases, with 4 bases remaining between them. In DNA form, the CDR3 reads TGTGCCAGCAGCGTAGGTGGTGAGCAGTTCTTC. This gives the protein CASSVGGEQFF.

There are a few counts of this clone. V usage is TRBV7-9 and J usage is TRBJ1-1; TRBD1 agrees at 7 bases. V lost 5 bases and J lost 5; bases outside the gene matches: 8. The CDR3 contains 14 residues. Germline-derived CDR1 and CDR2 are SEHNR and FQNEAQ (reference sequence). CDR3 region: CASSPRTGKTEAFF. The CDR3 DNA follows: TGTGCCAGCAGCCCGCGGACAGGAAAAACTGAAGCTTTCTTT.

This clone was picked up a small number of times. The J gene is TRBJ2-5, the V gene TRBV27; 9 bases match TRBD1. Germline CDR1 and CDR2: MNHEY and SMNVEV (reference sequence). The CDR3 has 16 residues. V shed 6 bases, J shed 5 bases, and the junction held 13 bases outside the gene matches. The CDR3 bases are TGTGCCAGCAGGGGATTACAGGGGGCTATGGGGGAGACCCAGTACTTC. It yields the protein CASRGLQGAMGETQYF.

V is TRBV28 and J is TRBJ2-3; D is uncertain. The germline V gene encodes CDR1 MDHEN and CDR2 SYDVKM. The CDR3 length is 11 residues. The V end lost 6 bases, the J end lost 1 base, and 2 bases lay between the germline ends. The CDR3 DNA follows: TGTGCCAGCAGGGGCACAGATACGCAGTATTTT. Translating gives CASRGTDTQYF.

In DNA form, the CDR3 reads TGCAGTGCTCAGGGATTCTACGAGCAGTACTTC. Its translation: CSAQGFYEQYF. The V gene is TRBV20-1, the J gene TRBJ2-7; maybe TRBD1 (5 bases). Germline assignment: CDR1 DFQATT and CDR2 SNEGSKA (reference sequence). V lost 5 bases, J lost 3 bases, and 8 bases lay in between. This CDR3 is 11 amino acids long.

The chain joins TRBV28 to TRBJ2-7; 12 nucleotides line up with TRBD1. The junction had 5 bases not matched to a gene; V was cut back by 7 bases and J by 4 bases. Germline values: CDR1 MDHEN, CDR2 SYDVKM. The CDR3 length is 14 residues. The CDR3 reads CASIGTGGTYEQYF. The CDR3, as DNA: TGTGCCAGCATCGGGACAGGGGGCACATACGAGCAGTACTTC.

This sequence joins TRBV4-1 and TRBJ2-1; 12 bases match TRBD2. The length of the CDR3 is 15 residues. Losses at the gene ends were 4 bases for V and 5 bases for J; bases not matched to a gene: 3. CDR1 MGHRA and CDR2 YSYEKL come from the germline V gene. CDR3: CASSRRLAGDNEQFF. In DNA, the CDR3 is TGCGCCAGCAGCCGCAGACTAGCGGGGGACAATGAGCAGTTCTTC.

This clone appeared a few times. The gene calls are TRBV29-1 and TRBJ2-7, with D tentatively TRBD2 (6 bases). This CDR3 contains 13 residues. Germline V gene data show CDR1 as SQVTM and CDR2 as ANQGSEA. V was clipped by 5 bases and J by 4 bases, with 15 bases between them. In nucleotides, the CDR3 is TGCAGCGTTCGTGGGCTAGCGTGGTACGAGCAGTACTTC. Amino acids: CSVRGLAWYEQYF.